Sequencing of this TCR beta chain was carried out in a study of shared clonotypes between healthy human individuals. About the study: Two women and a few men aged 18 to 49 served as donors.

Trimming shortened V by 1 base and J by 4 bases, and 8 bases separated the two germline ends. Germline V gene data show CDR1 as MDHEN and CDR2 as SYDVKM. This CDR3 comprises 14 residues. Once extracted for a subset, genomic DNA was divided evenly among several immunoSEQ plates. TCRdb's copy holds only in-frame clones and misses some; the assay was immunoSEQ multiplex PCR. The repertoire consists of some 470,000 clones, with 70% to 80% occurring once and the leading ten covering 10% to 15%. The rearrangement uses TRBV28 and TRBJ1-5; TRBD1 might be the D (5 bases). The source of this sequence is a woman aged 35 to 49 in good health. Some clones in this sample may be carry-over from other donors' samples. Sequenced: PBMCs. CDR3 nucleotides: TGTGCCAGCAGTTTATCAGGGTATAATCAGCCCCAGCATTTT. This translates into CASSLSGYNQPQHF.